The rows below give T cell receptor beta chains drawn from one sample of a study of control samples from healthy donors and cancer patients. Method: immunoSEQ multiplex PCR; TCRdb's copy keeps in-frame clones and lacks some. The sample contains about 120,000 clones, more than 70% of which appear only once. The sequencing input was blood. The receptors come from a woman in her 70s in good health. Both conserved end residues are part of each CDR3. Each record gives: clone size, V gene, J gene, D gene, CDR3 protein, CDR3 DNA. A D gene is named only where the DNA matches it firmly. Clone size is shown for a subset of rows, as once, few, many or a class of expanded clone.

-	TRBV19	TRBJ2-1	-	CASSMHRQTEQFF	TGTGCCAGTAGTATGCACCGGCAGACTGAGCAGTTCTTC
-	TRBV2	TRBJ1-5	-	CASSAAPQPQHF	TGTGCCAGCAGCGCTGCCCCTCAGCCCCAGCATTTT
-	TRBV7-6	TRBJ1-1	TRBD1	CASSLGNRGANTEAFF	TGTGCCAGCAGCTTAGGGAACAGGGGCGCGAACACTGAAGCTTTCTTT
-	TRBV27	TRBJ1-1	-	CASSYNRDPNTEAFF	TGTGCCAGCAGTTATAACAGGGATCCGAACACTGAAGCTTTCTTT
-	TRBV6-6	TRBJ1-2	TRBD1	CASSPQGSYGYTF	TGTGCCAGCAGCCCACAGGGGAGCTATGGCTACACCTTC
once	TRBV19	TRBJ1-6	TRBD1	CASSVTGEDSPLHF	TGTGCCAGTAGTGTGACAGGGGAGGATTCACCCCTCCACTTT
-	TRBV6-6	TRBJ1-4	-	CASSTPGTTGSEKLFF	TGTGCCAGCAGTACGCCCGGGACGACGGGGAGTGAAAAACTGTTTTTT
-	TRBV4-1	TRBJ1-5	-	CASSQDGTQSWPQHF	TGCGCCAGCAGCCAAGATGGCACCCAATCGTGGCCCCAGCATTTT
-	TRBV12-3/TRBV12-4	TRBJ1-1	TRBD1	CASSPRTGSEAFF	TGTGCCAGCAGTCCACGGACAGGGTCTGAAGCTTTCTTT
few	TRBV4-2	TRBJ2-2	-	CASSQLRRRKSDSNTGELFF	TGTGCCAGCAGCCAACTTCGCCGGCGCAAGTCCGACTCGAACACCGGGGAGCTGTTTTTT
-	TRBV6-5	TRBJ2-1	-	CASHAGTHWGNEQFF	TGTGCCAGCCACGCGGGGACCCACTGGGGCAATGAGCAGTTCTTC
-	TRBV9	TRBJ1-2	-	CASSVGRERSYGYTF	TGTGCCAGCAGCGTAGGCCGTGAAAGGAGCTATGGCTACACCTTC
-	TRBV4-2	TRBJ1-1	TRBD1	CASSPGGEAFF	TGTGCCAGCAGCCCAGGGGGGGAAGCTTTCTTT
-	TRBV19	TRBJ1-2	-	CASKTETGKPNYGYTF	TGTGCCAGTAAAACCGAGACGGGGAAGCCGAACTATGGCTACACCTTC
-	TRBV5-1	TRBJ2-7	-	CASSSTWGTPYEQYF	TGCGCCAGCAGCTCGACTTGGGGAACACCCTACGAGCAGTACTTC
-	TRBV2	TRBJ1-2	-	CASTSLNYGYTF	TGTGCCAGCACCTCGCTGAACTATGGCTACACCTTC
-	TRBV25-1	TRBJ1-6	-	CASTGSSYNSPLHF	TGTGCCAGCACGGGAAGCTCCTATAATTCACCCCTCCACTTT
-	TRBV10-3	TRBJ1-4	TRBD1	CAISRQGPATNEKLFF	TGTGCCATCAGCCGACAGGGGCCTGCAACTAATGAAAAACTGTTTTTT
-	TRBV2	TRBJ2-2	-	CASSDPNPVRGRDDGELFF	TGTGCCAGCAGTGACCCCAACCCGGTACGCGGTAGGGACGACGGGGAGCTGTTTTTT
-	TRBV27	TRBJ1-1	-	CASSSNWGMNTEAFF	TGTGCCAGCAGTTCGAACTGGGGAATGAACACTGAAGCTTTCTTT
-	TRBV4-1	TRBJ1-3	-	CASSWDFSGNTIYF	TGCGCCAGCAGCTGGGACTTCTCTGGAAACACCATATATTTT
-	TRBV7-2	TRBJ2-5	-	CASSLRGLGQETQYF	TGTGCCAGCAGCCTCCGGGGGCTGGGCCAAGAGACCCAGTACTTC
-	TRBV2	TRBJ2-6	-	CASSEEVAGANVLTF	TGTGCCAGCAGTGAAGAGGTGGCCGGGGCCAACGTCCTGACTTTC
once	TRBV11-2	TRBJ2-7	-	CASSSGSYEQYF	TGTGCCAGCAGCTCCGGGTCCTACGAGCAGTACTTC
-	TRBV9	TRBJ2-1	-	CASSVSGTSSYNEQFF	TGTGCCAGCAGCGTTAGCGGAACAAGCTCCTACAATGAGCAGTTCTTC
-	TRBV4-1	TRBJ2-7	TRBD2	CASSQPAGLYEQYF	TGCGCCAGCAGCCAACCAGCGGGACTCTACGAGCAGTACTTC
-	TRBV6-5	TRBJ1-1	TRBD1	CASRAGTGGHTEAFF	TGTGCCAGCAGAGCCGGGACAGGGGGCCACACTGAAGCTTTCTTT
-	TRBV19	TRBJ1-4	TRBD1	CASSPGQGREKLFF	TGTGCCAGTAGTCCAGGACAGGGCAGGGAAAAACTGTTTTTT
-	TRBV19	TRBJ2-1	TRBD1	CASSIGQGAFEQFF	TGTGCCAGTAGTATCGGCCAGGGGGCTTTTGAGCAGTTCTTC
few	TRBV5-6	TRBJ1-5	-	CASSHQGSFGNQPQHF	TGTGCCAGCAGCCATCAGGGGTCTTTCGGCAATCAGCCCCAGCATTTT
-	TRBV5-5	TRBJ1-2	-	CASSSTRRDTVHTF	TGTGCCAGCAGTAGTACCCGTCGGGACACGGTCCACACCTTC
-	TRBV27	TRBJ1-2	TRBD1	CASSFSWTGDYGYTF	TGTGCCAGCAGTTTCTCTTGGACAGGGGATTATGGCTACACCTTC
-	TRBV7-2	TRBJ1-2	-	CASSSGSGYTF	TGTGCCAGCAGCTCCGGTTCCGGCTACACCTTC
-	TRBV6-5	TRBJ2-1	-	CASSYAGRVGANEQFF	TGTGCCAGCAGTTACGCTGGCAGGGTAGGAGCGAATGAGCAGTTCTTC
-	TRBV3-1/TRBV3-2	TRBJ2-5	TRBD2	CASTPTESSGGSETQYF	TGTGCCAGCACCCCAACGGAGTCTAGCGGGGGGTCAGAGACCCAGTACTTC
-	TRBV18	TRBJ2-7	-	CASSPPAQGVGEQYF	TGTGCCAGCTCACCCCCCGCCCAAGGGGTAGGCGAGCAGTACTTC
-	TRBV19	TRBJ1-1	-	CASSPVGGTAGGFF	TGTGCCAGTAGTCCCGTGGGGGGTACCGCCGGGGGTTTCTTT
-	TRBV4-3	TRBJ2-7	-	CASSHLGVGSHEQYF	TGCGCCAGCAGCCACCTGGGGGTAGGGAGCCACGAGCAGTACTTC
-	TRBV3-1/TRBV3-2	TRBJ2-7	-	CASSYGPSYEQYF	TGTGCCAGCAGCTATGGGCCGAGCTACGAGCAGTACTTC
once	TRBV12-3/TRBV12-4	TRBJ1-2	-	CASSFGTVYGYTF	TGTGCCAGCAGTTTCGGGACCGTTTATGGCTACACCTTC
-	TRBV14	TRBJ1-2	-	CASSQSGGAGYTF	TGTGCCAGCAGCCAATCGGGGGGTGCTGGCTACACCTTC
-	TRBV19	TRBJ1-2	-	CASRHEGGFSGYTF	TGTGCCAGCCGCCACGAGGGGGGCTTCAGTGGCTACACCTTC
-	TRBV5-1	TRBJ2-7	-	CASSLEGGVYEQYF	TGCGCCAGCAGCTTGGAGGGGGGCGTCTACGAGCAGTACTTC
-	TRBV6-2/TRBV6-3	TRBJ2-7	TRBD1	CASSYSGQGRGEQYF	TGTGCCAGCAGTTACTCAGGACAGGGGAGAGGCGAGCAGTACTTC